A selection of T cell receptor beta chains follows, all from one sample in a study of T cells in Graves' hyperthyroidism and ophthalmopathy. TCRdb itself ran the multiplex PCR reads through MiXCR, one entry per CDR3 protein. The sample includes 550,000 to 800,000 distinct CDR3 sequences, around 15% of them seen just once. Sequenced material: blood. All receptors derive from a man aged 45-60 years with Graves' hyperthyroidism. Both conserved end residues are part of each CDR3. Each record gives: D gene, V gene, J gene, clone size, CDR3 protein, CDR3 DNA. A D gene is named only where the DNA matches it firmly. Rows give clone size only sometimes, using once, few, many, or a class for an expanded clone.

.	TRBV2	TRBJ2-7	many	CASSELGGPSYEQYF	TGTGCCAGCAGTGAATTGGGGGGGCCCTCCTACGAGCAGTACTTC
.	TRBV30	TRBJ2-1	many	CAWSLLGASEQFF	TGTGCCTGGAGTTTGTTAGGGGCCTCTGAGCAGTTCTTC
.	TRBV28	TRBJ2-7	many	CASSMRNSYEQYF	TGTGCCAGCAGTATGCGGAACTCCTACGAGCAGTACTTC
TRBD1	TRBV6-1	TRBJ2-7	many	CASTSPGGLYEQYF	TGTGCCAGCACTTCGCCAGGGGGCCTCTACGAGCAGTACTTC
.	TRBV5-1	TRBJ2-6	few	CASSFGSSGANVLTF	TGCGCCAGCAGCTTCGGGAGCTCTGGGGCCAACGTCCTGACTTTC
TRBD1	TRBV12-3/TRBV12-4	TRBJ2-7	.	CASRRPRGQEQYF	TGTGCCAGCAGACGACCCAGGGGGCAGGAGCAGTACTTC
.	TRBV20-1	TRBJ1-2	.	CSARGHYNYGYTF	TGCAGTGCAAGGGGACATTATAACTATGGCTACACCTTC
.	TRBV11-2	TRBJ2-3	many	CASTSTDTQYF	TGTGCCAGCACCTCCACAGATACGCAGTATTTT
.	TRBV28	TRBJ2-7	many	CASSLWGYEQYF	TGTGCCAGCAGCCTGTGGGGCTACGAGCAGTACTTC
.	TRBV10-3	TRBJ2-2	many	CAISEGSGATGELFF	TGTGCCATCAGTGAGGGGTCAGGGGCCACCGGGGAGCTGTTTTTT
.	TRBV28	TRBJ1-2	many	CASSLWGDNYGYTF	TGTGCCAGCAGTTTATGGGGGGATAACTATGGCTACACCTTC
TRBD1	TRBV5-5	TRBJ1-2	many	CASSLEDRGGGYGYTF	TGTGCCAGCAGCTTGGAGGACAGGGGAGGAGGCTATGGCTACACCTTC
.	TRBV12-3/TRBV12-4	TRBJ1-1	many	CASSLGGVRNTEAFF	TGTGCCAGCAGTCTAGGGGGGGTTCGGAACACTGAAGCTTTCTTT
TRBD2	TRBV3-1	TRBJ2-7	.	CASSQDPWREGSYEQYF	TGTGCCAGCAGCCAAGACCCATGGCGGGAGGGCTCCTACGAGCAGTACTTC
TRBD1	TRBV7-2	TRBJ2-7	many	CASGRQGAREQYF	TGTGCCAGCGGCCGACAGGGGGCTCGCGAGCAGTACTTC
.	TRBV3-1	TRBJ2-3	many	CASSRRGGRDTQYF	TGTGCCAGCAGCCGTCGTGGGGGCAGGGATACGCAGTATTTT
TRBD1	TRBV20-1	TRBJ2-1	.	CSARNRGRNEQFF	TGCAGTGCTAGAAACAGGGGGCGCAATGAGCAGTTCTTC
.	TRBV28	TRBJ1-1	.	CASSLPTPTEAFF	TGTGCCAGCAGCCTCCCCACCCCCACTGAAGCTTTCTTT
.	TRBV28	TRBJ1-6	many	CASSGILGNSPLHF	TGTGCCAGCTCAGGTATCCTGGGCAATTCACCCCTCCACTTT
TRBD2	TRBV28	TRBJ2-3	.	CASSVSGRAGVGTDTQYF	TGTGCCAGCAGCGTTAGCGGGAGGGCCGGGGTCGGCACAGATACGCAGTATTTT
TRBD2	TRBV6-1	TRBJ2-5	many	CASKIRGRLAGETQYF	TGTGCCAGCAAAATAAGGGGGCGACTAGCGGGAGAGACCCAGTACTTC
TRBD2	TRBV3-1	TRBJ2-2	.	CASSQEAPGLAGGELFF	TGTGCCAGCAGCCAAGAGGCCCCGGGACTAGCGGGCGGGGAGCTGTTTTTT
.	TRBV12-3/TRBV12-4	TRBJ2-1	many	CASSLGGWTRLIRQFF	TGTGCCAGCAGTTTAGGGGGATGGACCCGCTTGATTCGGCAGTTCTTC
.	TRBV3-2	TRBJ2-7	.	CASSLIRDEQYF	TGTGCCAGCAGTCTTATACGTGACGAGCAGTACTTC
.	TRBV10-3	TRBJ1-5	many	CAISTQGHQPQHF	TGTGCCATCAGTACTCAGGGACATCAGCCCCAGCATTTT
TRBD1	TRBV6-2/TRBV6-3	TRBJ2-1	.	CASRRSGTAPYNEQFF	TGTGCCAGCAGGCGATCCGGGACAGCCCCCTACAATGAGCAGTTCTTC
TRBD1	TRBV2	TRBJ2-1	few	CASSPWTGGNEQFF	TGTGCCAGCAGTCCGTGGACAGGAGGAAATGAGCAGTTCTTC
.	TRBV6-1	TRBJ2-1	many	CASSYSGVREQFF	TGTGCCAGCAGTTATTCGGGGGTTAGGGAGCAGTTCTTC
TRBD2	TRBV13	TRBJ2-6	.	CASSLLGGSSGANVLTF	TGTGCCAGCAGCTTGCTGGGGGGGAGCTCTGGGGCCAACGTCCTGACTTTC
.	TRBV6-1	TRBJ2-1	many	CASSLGTVYSSYNEQFF	TGTGCCAGCAGTCTGGGGACGGTTTACTCCTCCTACAATGAGCAGTTCTTC
TRBD1	TRBV3-1	TRBJ2-1	.	CASSQVRGTGNSEQFF	TGTGCCAGCAGCCAAGTAAGGGGGACAGGTAATAGTGAGCAGTTCTTC
.	TRBV5-1	TRBJ2-2	many	CASSFPGRAANTGELFF	TGCGCCAGCAGCTTCCCCGGAAGGGCCGCGAACACCGGGGAGCTGTTTTTT
.	TRBV20-1	TRBJ2-3	many	CSAAVRRSSTDTQYF	TGCAGTGCCGCTGTCCGGCGCTCTAGCACAGATACGCAGTATTTT
TRBD1	TRBV2	TRBJ2-5	many	CASSEAGTGYETQYF	TGTGCCAGCAGTGAAGCCGGGACAGGGTACGAGACCCAGTACTTC